Listed below are T cell receptor beta chains from one sample, sequenced in a study of cytomegalovirus exposure and HLA in healthy donors. Libraries were prepared by immunoSEQ multiplex PCR; TCRdb keeps only in-frame clonotypes and omits some of them. There are approximately 160,000 clones in the sample; 65% to 85% occur only once, and roughly 0.75% lies in the top ten. Sample: PBMCs. The receptors here all came from a young woman in good health and CMV-seronegative. Each CDR3 is given with its conserved first and last residue. D genes are given only for firm matches. Not all rows give a size; the values are once, few, many and, for expanded clones, a class.

CDR3 protein | CDR3 DNA | D gene | clone size | J gene | V gene
CASRAGARTGELFF | TGTGCCAGTAGAGCGGGGGCGAGGACCGGGGAGCTGTTTTTT | TRBD2 | few | TRBJ2-2 | TRBV19
CASSQGGGEQYF | TGCGCCAGCAGTCAAGGGGGTGGGGAGCAGTACTTC | - | - | TRBJ2-5 | TRBV5-1
CASSPQSPGTSGRAPHEQYF | TGTGCCAGCTCACCACAAAGCCCCGGGACTAGCGGGAGGGCCCCACACGAGCAGTACTTC | TRBD2 | - | TRBJ2-7 | TRBV18
CASTAPDRGHQTQYF | TGTGCCAGCACCGCCCCGGACAGGGGTCATCAGACCCAGTACTTC | TRBD1 | - | TRBJ2-5 | TRBV6-6
CASSRNMDTGELFF | TGTGCCAGCAGCCGCAACATGGACACCGGGGAGCTGTTTTTT | - | - | TRBJ2-2 | TRBV11-2
CASSLGGTLSSYEQYF | TGTGCCAGCAGCTTAGGCGGGACTTTAAGCTCCTACGAGCAGTACTTC | - | - | TRBJ2-7 | TRBV11-3
CASSPPPGSNQPQHF | TGTGCCAGCTCACCTCCTCCGGGTTCCAATCAGCCCCAGCATTTT | - | - | TRBJ1-5 | TRBV18
CASSLATEETQYF | TGTGCCAGCAGCTTAGCCACAGAAGAGACCCAGTACTTC | - | - | TRBJ2-5 | TRBV7-2
CASSGKEGGSSYNEQFF | TGTGCCAGCAGTGGAAAAGAGGGCGGGAGCTCCTACAATGAGCAGTTCTTC | TRBD2 | - | TRBJ2-1 | TRBV6-4
CASSIAVASGANVLTF | TGTGCCAGTAGTATAGCGGTAGCCTCTGGGGCCAACGTCCTGACTTTC | - | - | TRBJ2-6 | TRBV19
CASSEGLRLYNEQFF | TGTGCCAGCAGTGAAGGTCTGAGACTTTACAATGAGCAGTTCTTC | - | - | TRBJ2-1 | TRBV2
CASSPTSEREQYF | TGCGCCAGCAGTCCTACTAGCGAGAGGGAGCAGTACTTC | TRBD2 | - | TRBJ2-7 | TRBV10-1
CASSFPREGGTEQFF | TGTGCCAGCAGCTTCCCTCGGGAGGGAGGTACGGAGCAGTTCTTC | TRBD2 | - | TRBJ2-1 | TRBV28
CASSEPGTGTNYGYTF | TGTGCCAGCAGTGAACCAGGGACAGGGACTAACTATGGCTACACCTTC | TRBD1 | - | TRBJ1-2 | TRBV25-1
CASSVWKQGLGETQYF | TGTGCCAGCAGTGTCTGGAAACAGGGATTGGGAGAGACCCAGTACTTC | - | - | TRBJ2-5 | TRBV25-1
CASSLFGLANEQFF | TGTGCCAGCAGCTTGTTTGGACTAGCCAATGAGCAGTTCTTC | TRBD2 | once | TRBJ2-1 | TRBV5-4
CASSQGTGRTEAFF | TGTGCCAGCAGCCAGGGGACAGGGAGGACTGAAGCTTTCTTT | TRBD1 | - | TRBJ1-1 | TRBV6-6
CASSPGGGIYGYTF | TGTGCCAGCAGTCCCGGTGGGGGCATCTATGGCTACACCTTC | - | - | TRBJ1-2 | TRBV28
CASSLDSGRANEQYF | TGTGCCAGCAGCTTGGATAGCGGGAGGGCCAACGAGCAGTACTTC | TRBD2 | - | TRBJ2-7 | TRBV5-4
CASSFPPSGSSKTQYF | TGTGCCAGCAGCTTCCCCCCTAGCGGGAGTAGCAAGACCCAGTACTTC | TRBD2 | - | TRBJ2-5 | TRBV5-4
CASRDTPYPNSPLHF | TGTGCCAGCAGGGACACACCCTACCCGAATTCACCCCTCCACTTT | - | - | TRBJ1-6 | TRBV6-5
CASIGPVGRRSNQPQHF | TGTGCCAGTATAGGGCCCGTGGGGCGAAGGAGCAATCAGCCCCAGCATTTT | - | - | TRBJ1-5 | TRBV19
CARSRDGRDRGLAGANVLTF | TGTGCCAGAAGTCGGGACGGCCGGGACAGGGGCTTAGCTGGGGCCAACGTCCTGACTTTC | TRBD1 | - | TRBJ2-6 | TRBV27
CASSPGQVSYNEQFF | TGCGCCAGCAGCCCAGGACAGGTTTCCTACAATGAGCAGTTCTTC | TRBD1 | - | TRBJ2-1 | TRBV5-1
CASGPHEGQYF | TGTGCCAGCGGTCCCCACGAGGGGCAGTACTTC | - | few | TRBJ2-7 | TRBV6-1
CASSVDYRNNEQFF | TGTGCCAGCAGCGTGGACTATCGCAACAATGAGCAGTTCTTC | - | - | TRBJ2-1 | TRBV5-4
CASSLTSGSTDTQYF | TGTGCCAGCAGCTTGACTAGCGGGAGCACAGATACGCAGTATTTT | TRBD2 | - | TRBJ2-3 | TRBV5-4
CASSQDWLAGVYNEQFF | TGCGCCAGCAGCCAAGATTGGCTAGCGGGAGTGTACAATGAGCAGTTCTTC | TRBD2 | - | TRBJ2-1 | TRBV4-1
CAISESGPGKLFF | TGTGCCATCAGTGAGTCGGGGCCTGGGAAGCTGTTTTTT | - | - | TRBJ2-2 | TRBV10-3
CASSLVADAYEQYF | TGTGCCAGCAGTTTAGTGGCAGATGCCTACGAGCAGTACTTC | - | - | TRBJ2-7 | TRBV27
CATSRERSGRLALYF | TGTGCCACCAGCAGAGAGCGTAGCGGGAGGCTAGCTCTGTATTTT | TRBD2 | - | TRBJ2-3 | TRBV15
CASREGGAGYEQYF | TGTGCCAGCAGAGAAGGGGGCGCGGGATACGAGCAGTACTTC | - | - | TRBJ2-7 | TRBV28
CASSLILGENIQYF | TGTGCCAGCAGCTTAATCCTCGGGGAGAACATTCAGTACTTC | - | - | TRBJ2-4 | TRBV7-9
CASSETPRVEQFF | TGCGCCAGCAGTGAGACTCCTCGGGTTGAGCAGTTCTTC | - | - | TRBJ2-1 | TRBV10-2
CAWSVVAGSGAQYF | TGTGCCTGGAGTGTGGTGGCGGGTTCAGGGGCCCAGTACTTC | - | - | TRBJ2-5 | TRBV30
CASSETVSSYNEQFF | TGCGCCAGCAGTGAGACAGTCAGCTCCTACAATGAGCAGTTCTTC | - | - | TRBJ2-1 | TRBV10-1
CASSANRETQYF | TGTGCCAGCAGCGCTAACCGGGAGACCCAGTACTTC | - | - | TRBJ2-5 | TRBV9
CSARVAGGYTF | TGCAGTGCTAGAGTGGCTGGCGGCTACACCTTC | - | - | TRBJ1-2 | TRBV20-1
CASGQGYNEQFF | TGTGCCAGTGGACAGGGTTACAATGAGCAGTTCTTC | TRBD1 | - | TRBJ2-1 | TRBV19
CASSPGGASLYEQYF | TGTGCCAGCTCCCCAGGGGGCGCCTCCCTTTACGAGCAGTACTTC | TRBD1 | - | TRBJ2-7 | TRBV18
CAISGTSGIGVRNEQFF | TGTGCCATCAGTGGGACTAGCGGGATTGGGGTTAGGAATGAGCAGTTCTTC | TRBD2 | - | TRBJ2-1 | TRBV10-3
CASRVLGAPYEQYF | TGTGCCAGCAGGGTGCTGGGGGCCCCCTACGAGCAGTACTTC | - | - | TRBJ2-7 | TRBV6-5
CASSPQTGAGELFF | TGTGCCAGCTCACCCCAGACAGGGGCCGGGGAGCTGTTTTTT | TRBD1 | - | TRBJ2-2 | TRBV18
CASSMEAANTVTGEQFF | TGTGCCAGTAGTATGGAGGCTGCTAACACCGTTACGGGGGAGCAGTTCTTC | - | - | TRBJ2-1 | TRBV19
CASSLRGGAGLVTEQFF | TGTGCCAGCAGCTTAAGAGGTGGAGCGGGACTAGTTACTGAGCAGTTCTTC | TRBD2 | - | TRBJ2-1 | TRBV11-3
CASSIHRGGGETQYF | TGTGCCAGTAGTATCCACAGGGGCGGAGGGGAGACCCAGTACTTC | - | - | TRBJ2-5 | TRBV19
CASSVVQPNTEAFF | TGTGCCAGCAGTGTAGTACAGCCGAACACTGAAGCTTTCTTT | - | - | TRBJ1-1 | TRBV2
CASHGTEATYIQYF | TGTGCCAGCCATGGGACAGAAGCTACTTACATTCAGTACTTC | TRBD1 | few | TRBJ2-4 | TRBV6-1
CASIPGGLADTQYF | TGTGCCAGCATTCCGGGAGGTTTGGCAGATACGCAGTATTTT | TRBD2 | - | TRBJ2-3 | TRBV27
CASSIRGSGTEAFF | TGTGCCAGTAGTATCAGGGGAAGCGGCACTGAAGCTTTCTTT | - | - | TRBJ1-1 | TRBV19
CASSVGQGNEQFF | TGTGCCAGCAGCGTCGGTCAGGGGAATGAGCAGTTCTTC | - | - | TRBJ2-1 | TRBV9
CASSRGQGVTEAFF | TGCGCCAGCAGCCGGGGACAGGGGGTCACTGAAGCTTTCTTT | TRBD1 | few | TRBJ1-1 | TRBV5-1